Below are 5 T cell receptor beta chains sequenced from a single sample in a study of blood T cell repertoires in COVID-19. Profiled with immunoSEQ multiplex PCR; TCRdb holds only in-frame clones, not every one. The sample contains under 250,000 clones, more than 75% of which appear only once. Sequencing was performed on PBMCs or T cells enriched from blood (not recorded which). The receptors come from a man aged 25 to 45 with acute COVID-19.

This chain connects TRBV27 to TRBJ2-7; 7 bases match TRBD2. J lost 3 bases, V lost 8 bases, and 7 bases had no gene match. Germline V CDR1 and CDR2: MNHEY, SMNVEV (reference sequence). The CDR3 length is 13 residues. The CDR3 region is CASGPAGHYEQYF. As DNA, the CDR3 is TGTGCCAGCGGACCAGCGGGGCACTACGAGCAGTACTTC.

The chain couples TRBV6-5 to TRBJ1-2; tentatively, D is TRBD1 (6 bases). The germline V gene encodes CDR1 MNHEY and CDR2 SVGAGI. Trimming took off 6 bases at V and 8 bases at J, with 16 bases between the two ends. The CDR3 is 13 amino acids. CDR3: CASSLAGTKGYTF. The CDR3 bases are TGTGCCAGCAGCTTAGCCGGGACAAAAGGCTACACCTTC.

The chain couples TRBV15 to TRBJ2-7, with D perhaps matching TRBD2 (5 bases). Between the trimmed V and J ends, which lost 0 bases and 4 bases, there was a span of 19 bases. Germline V gene data show CDR1 as LNHNV and CDR2 as YYDKDF (reference sequence). The CDR3 has 17 amino acids. CDR3 sequence: CATSREGSGIYSYEQYF. CDR3 nucleotide sequence: TGTGCCACCAGCAGAGAGGGGTCGGGAATTTATTCTTACGAGCAGTACTTC.

The V call is TRBV3-1 (or the pseudogene TRBV3-2), the J call TRBJ1-6; D perhaps matches TRBD1 (5 bases). The CDR3 covers 15 residues. Trimming removed 4 bases at V and 7 bases at J, with 14 bases between. In germline, CDR1 is LGHDT, CDR2 YNNKEL (reference sequence). Here the CDR3 reads CASSLSSGLNSPLHF. CDR3 bases: TGTGCCAGCAGCCTTAGTTCAGGGCTCAATTCACCCCTCCACTTT.

The V call is TRBV18, the J call TRBJ2-7; TRBD1 might be the D (6 bases). Germline loops: CDR1 KGHSH, CDR2 LQKENI. The CDR3 covers 14 residues. The ends were cut back, 3 bases at V and 4 bases at J, with 13 bases in the middle. The CDR3 loop reads CASSPGNRAYEQYF. The CDR3 DNA is TGTGCCAGCTCACCCGGGAACAGGGCTTACGAGCAGTACTTC.